This T cell receptor (beta chain) was found in a study of Graves' ophthalmopathy and Graves' hyperthyroidism. This clonotype was detected many times. From RNA, the CDR3 regions of TCR beta chains were amplified and sequenced. HTBI-primed RT-PCR formed the first round, and a multiplex PCR formed the second. TCRdb ran MiXCR on the multiplex PCR reads and lists one entry per CDR3 protein. This table holds under 350,000 distinct CDR3 sequences, around a sixth found once. This TCR was sampled from an adult man with Graves' ophthalmopathy. Sequenced input: peripheral blood.

The chain's CDR3 is CSARDYRVGDNQPQHF. DNA of the CDR3: TGCAGTGCTAGAGATTACAGGGTCGGTGACAATCAGCCCCAGCATTTT. The chain recombines TRBV20-1 with TRBJ1-5, with D perhaps TRBD1 (6 bases). Germline assignment: CDR1 DFQATT and CDR2 SNEGSKA (reference sequence). V lost 0 bases and J 3 bases, leaving 15 bases between the germline ends. This CDR3 contains 16 residues.